Below, one T cell receptor beta chain is given with its context. Its antigen is not identified. The sample comes from a study of beta chain features in type 1 diabetes. Regarding the study as a whole: PCR might pick shorter templates more often, in the same way for patients and controls. Since sequencing was performed on cDNA, cells with high TCR expression could be over-represented. Moderately but significantly shorter TCRB CDR3s were found in Type 1 diabetes patients in all four CD4+ subsets.

Isolated RNA was reverse transcribed in full, so expressed TCRB transcripts were sequenced. An average roughly 3.3 million reads came from naive, central memory and regulatory T cell samples. TCRdb keeps only in-frame clones here, not all; method: immunoSEQ multiplex PCR. Among 550,000 to 850,000 clones listed, about an eighth were seen once. The V end lost 0 bases, the J end lost 5 bases, and 10 bases lay between the germline ends. Germline-derived CDR1 and CDR2 are GTSNPN and SVGIG (reference sequence). CDR3 length: 13 amino acids. About 120 mL of blood, on average, came from one heparinised draw per donor.

The chain is built from TRBV30 and TRBJ2-5; perhaps TRBD1 as D (5 bases). The sequence was collected from a man aged 18 to 30 with type 1 diabetes. Sequenced: naive CD4+ T cells from blood. The CDR3: CAWSVLGAETQYF. CDR3 DNA: TGTGCCTGGAGTGTACTTGGGGCCGAGACCCAGTACTTC.